This T cell receptor (beta chain) appears in the sequencing data of a study of blood T cell repertoires in COVID-19. Study summary: The origin of the acute and convalescent COVID-19 samples was the United States, Italy and Spain.

Under the authors' procedure: Nucleated cell number was recorded as an estimate derived from reference gene primer amplification. TCRdb's table, derived via immunoSEQ multiplex PCR, lists solely in-frame clones and lacks some. Clone size and the V and J calls come from that table; the DNA yielded D and trimming. The sample lists 95,000 to 100,000 clones; approximately 91% were seen once. The CDR3 loop spans 15 amino acids. Germline V lookup: CDR1 SNHLY, CDR2 FYNNEI. V was shortened by 2 bases and J by 4 bases, with 12 bases between the two germline ends. The V call is TRBV2, the J call TRBJ1-5; no reliable D call. Sequences were obtained from peripheral blood. The TCR was taken from a man in his fifties with acute or convalescent COVID-19. The CDR3 DNA sequence: TGTGCCAGCAGTGAAAATTATGGCAGTAATCAGCCCCAGCATTTT. Encoded protein: CASSENYGSNQPQHF. Variable domain in full (rest from reference TRBV2 and TRBJ1-5): EPEVTQTPSHQVTQMGQEVILRCVPISNHLYFYWYRQILGQKVEFLVSFYNNEISEKSEIFDDQFSVERPDGSNFTLKIRSTKLEDSAMYFCASSENYGSNQPQHFGDGTRLSIL.